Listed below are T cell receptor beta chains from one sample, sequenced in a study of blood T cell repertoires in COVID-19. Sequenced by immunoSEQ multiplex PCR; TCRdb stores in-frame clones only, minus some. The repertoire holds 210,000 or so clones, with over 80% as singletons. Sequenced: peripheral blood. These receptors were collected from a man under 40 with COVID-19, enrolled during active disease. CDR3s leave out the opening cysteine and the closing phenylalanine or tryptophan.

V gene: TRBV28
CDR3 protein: ASSLGQGVYGYT

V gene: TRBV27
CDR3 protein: ASSLTGAQETQY

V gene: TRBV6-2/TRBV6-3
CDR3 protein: ASSDRIFSDYNEQF

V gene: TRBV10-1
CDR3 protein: ASSESTGLAPTYEQY

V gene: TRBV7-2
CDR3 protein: ASSYQSRTGISPLH

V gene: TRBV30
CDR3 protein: AWSVPGGAQH

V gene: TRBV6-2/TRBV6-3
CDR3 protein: ASSYGTSGDYNEQF

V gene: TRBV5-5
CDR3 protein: ASSQTGGSNQPQH

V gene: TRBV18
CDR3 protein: ASSPPGSGGRNEQF

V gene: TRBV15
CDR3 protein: ATSIQVIQETQY

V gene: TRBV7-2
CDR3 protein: ASSQRGRPETQY

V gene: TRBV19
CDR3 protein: ASSPTPETYGYT

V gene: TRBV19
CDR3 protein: ASSIQTGDYGYT

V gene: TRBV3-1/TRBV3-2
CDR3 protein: ASRHDSLLGSEQF

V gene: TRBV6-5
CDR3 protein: ASSQGLLNTEAF

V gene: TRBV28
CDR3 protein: ASSRDSRLMAF

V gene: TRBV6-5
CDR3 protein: ASTDGGAYGYT

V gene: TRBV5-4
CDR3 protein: ASSFTGYNEQF

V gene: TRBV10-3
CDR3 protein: AISRDYLNTGELF

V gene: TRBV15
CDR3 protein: ATSRDASRLAGNMYEQY

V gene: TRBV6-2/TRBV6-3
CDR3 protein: ASSYLTGSINYGYT

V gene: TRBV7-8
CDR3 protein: ASSLEEGDEQY

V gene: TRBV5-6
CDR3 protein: ASSLNRGGLDQPQH

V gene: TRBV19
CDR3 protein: ASSSGTGPYEQY

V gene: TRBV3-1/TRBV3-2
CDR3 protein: ASSQTGGRYMGGYT

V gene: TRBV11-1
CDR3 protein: ASRPGTGVWWTEAF

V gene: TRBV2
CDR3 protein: ASFTGLLEAF

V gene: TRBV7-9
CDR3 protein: ASSPGGRDRVMHEQF